The next 24 T cell receptor beta chains were all read from a single sample in a study of PD-1 blockade in classical Hodgkin lymphoma. Every patient experienced relapse after autologous stem cell transplantation, and brentuximab vedotin exposure varied. Data came from immunoSEQ multiplex PCR; TCRdb stores just in-frame clones and leaves some out. The table records just under 100,000 clones, over 80% of them present only once. The starting material was peripheral blood mononuclear cells (PBMCs), obtained at baseline. These receptors originate from a human donor with classical Hodgkin lymphoma.

The chain is built from TRBV9 and TRBJ2-3; 11 nucleotides match TRBD2. With V trimmed by 4 bases and J by 0 bases, 10 bases remained unmatched. CDR3 size: 18 residues. Per germline, CDR1 SGDLS and CDR2 YYNGEE. CDR3: CASSHSISSGGSTDTQYF. The CDR3 bases are TGTGCCAGCAGCCACTCCATCTCTAGCGGGGGGAGCACAGATACGCAGTATTTT.

The chain employs TRBV6-4 and TRBJ2-1; 13 nucleotides agree with TRBD2. CDR3 size: 16 residues. After removal of 0 bases from V and 12 bases from J, the junction contained 8 bases not matched to a gene. Germline CDR1 MRHNA, CDR2 SNTAGT. CDR3: CASSDSVGLAGAAQFF. Written as DNA, the CDR3 is TGTGCCAGCAGTGACTCGGTAGGACTAGCGGGAGCGGCGCAGTTCTTC.

This clone was detected once. The chain is built from TRBV7-2 and TRBJ2-7; perhaps D is TRBD1 or TRBD2 (6 bases each). Germline lookup yields CDR1 SGHTA and CDR2 FQGNSA. V was trimmed by 4 bases and J by 3 bases, leaving 16 bases between them. The CDR3 has 15 amino acids. The CDR3 sequence is CASSSGWGANYEQYF. The CDR3 bases are TGTGCCAGCAGCTCCGGTTGGGGGGCAAACTACGAGCAGTACTTC. The entire variable domain, with the rest obtained from reference TRBV7-2 and TRBJ2-7, is as follows: GAGVSQSPSNKVTEKGKDVELRCDPISGHTALYWYRQSLGQGLEFLIYFQGNSAPDKSGLPSDRFSAERTGGSVSTLTIQRTQQEDSAVYLCASSSGWGANYEQYFGPGTRLTVT.

This clone was observed a handful of times. The V call is TRBV4-1, the J call TRBJ2-7; unclear D gene. CDR1 and CDR2 from the germline V gene are MGHRA and YSYEKL. The CDR3 has 15 residues. With 0 bases removed from V and 0 bases from J, the gap between germline ends came to 9 bases. The CDR3: CASSQDWASSYEQYF. CDR3 DNA: TGCGCCAGCAGCCAAGATTGGGCGAGCTCCTACGAGCAGTACTTC.

The chain recombines TRBV19 with TRBJ1-1; TRBD1 might be the D (5 bases). CDR1 is LNHDA and CDR2 is SQIVND in the germline V gene (reference sequence). The V gene lost 0 bases and the J gene lost 7 bases, with 12 bases spanning the gap. This CDR3 spans 14 amino acids. CDR3 region: CASSIEGAGHEAFF. For the CDR3, the DNA is TGTGCCAGTAGTATAGAGGGAGCAGGGCATGAAGCTTTCTTT.

The chain combines TRBV19 with TRBJ2-2; TRBD2 agrees at 14 bases. In germline, CDR1 is LNHDA, CDR2 SQIVND (reference sequence). The ends lost 7 bases at V and 6 bases at J; junction bases unmatched: 7. This CDR3 comprises 16 residues. The CDR3 DNA is TGTGCCAGTACGGGACTAGCGGGAGTCGGTTCCGGGGAGCTGTTTTTT. Translation: CASTGLAGVGSGELFF.

V gene TRBV27 combines with J gene TRBJ2-2, with D unresolved. Trimming took 0 bases from V and 6 from J, leaving 8 bases between them. Germline loops: CDR1 MNHEY, CDR2 SMNVEV (reference sequence). CDR3 length equals 14 residues. This CDR3 is CASSLSWRAGELFF. The CDR3 bases are TGTGCCAGCAGTTTATCGTGGCGAGCCGGGGAGCTGTTTTTT.

This chain links TRBV7-9 with TRBJ2-5, with TRBD2 identical over 11 bases. Trimming cost V 3 bases and J 0 bases; bases outside gene matches: 3. Germline V lookup: CDR1 SEHNR, CDR2 FQNEAQ (reference sequence). The CDR3 contains 16 residues. CDR3 protein: CASSLGLAAYQETQYF. The CDR3 DNA is TGTGCCAGCAGCTTGGGACTAGCGGCGTACCAAGAGACCCAGTACTTC.

The chain couples TRBV5-4 to TRBJ2-2, with TRBD2 matching over 15 bases. V lost 3 bases to trimming and J lost 4 bases; unmatched junction nucleotides: 7. The germline V gene encodes CDR1 SGHNT and CDR2 YYREEE (reference sequence). There are 18 residues in the CDR3. DNA of the CDR3: TGTGCCAGCAGCTCGGGACTAGCGGGAGGATCTGTCACCGGGGAGCTGTTTTTT. Residues: CASSSGLAGGSVTGELFF.

The chain joins TRBV5-5 to TRBJ1-1, with D maybe TRBD1 (5 bases). The CDR3 sequence is 16 residues long. Trimming removed 0 bases from V and 0 bases from J, with 12 bases in between. Germline V lookup: CDR1 SGHKS, CDR2 YYEKEE (reference sequence). The CDR3 loop is CASSLDGGMLNTEAFF. The CDR3 DNA sequence: TGTGCCAGCAGCTTGGACGGGGGGATGTTGAACACTGAAGCTTTCTTT.

This chain connects TRBV5-8 to TRBJ1-3; no clear D gene. The CDR3 has 14 amino acids. From germline, CDR1 is SGHTS and CDR2 YDEGEE. Trimming shortened V by 5 bases and J by 0 bases, and 9 bases separated the two germline ends. DNA for the CDR3: TGTGCCAGCAGACGGACGGGCTCTGGAAACACCATATATTTT. Its translation: CASRRTGSGNTIYF.

This clone was found a few times. The rearrangement links TRBV18 to TRBJ2-3; D possibly corresponds to TRBD1 (6 bases). The CDR3 loop spans 16 amino acids. CDR1 and CDR2 (germline): KGHSH, LQKENI. The V and J ends lost 1 base and 6 bases respectively, with 17 bases between them. CDR3 sequence reads: CASSPLGPGASDTQYF. CDR3 DNA: TGTGCCAGCTCACCACTTGGACCAGGGGCATCGGATACGCAGTATTTT. Looking up the rest from reference TRBV18 and TRBJ2-3 gives the full variable domain: NAGVMQNPRHLVRRRGQEARLRCSPMKGHSHVYWYRQLPEEGLKFMVYLQKENIIDESGMPKERFSAEFPKEGPSILRIQQVVRGDSAAYFCASSPLGPGASDTQYFGPGTRLTVL.

The chain couples TRBV30 to TRBJ1-1, with D hard to call. Trimming shortened V by 1 base and J by 4 bases, and 16 bases separated the two germline ends. This CDR3 comprises 15 residues. CDR1 and CDR2 from the germline V gene are GTSNPN and SVGIG (reference sequence). CDR3 sequence: CAWSESVSGGTEAFF. Here the CDR3 DNA reads TGTGCCTGGAGTGAATCGGTCTCCGGCGGCACTGAAGCTTTCTTT.

The genes are TRBV7-9 and TRBJ1-2; the D gene is possibly TRBD1 (5 bases). The CDR3 length is 14 residues. Germline CDR1 and CDR2: SEHNR and FQNEAQ (reference sequence). The V end was cut by 2 bases, the J end by 4 bases, with 11 bases between. The CDR3 here is CASSLSGRAYGYTF. CDR3 DNA: TGTGCCAGCAGCTTATCGGGCAGGGCCTATGGCTACACCTTC. The complete variable domain, with remaining parts taken from reference TRBV7-9 and TRBJ1-2, reads DTGVSQNPRHKITKRGQNVTFRCDPISEHNRLYWYRQTLGQGPEFLTYFQNEAQLEKSRLLSDRFSAERPKGSFSTLEIQRTEQGDSAMYLCASSLSGRAYGYTFGSGTRLTVV.

The rearrangement joins TRBV5-4 to TRBJ1-3; 9 bases agree with TRBD1. The V and J ends lost 4 bases and 1 base, in that order; junction bases with no gene match: 3. Germline V gene data show CDR1 as SGHNT and CDR2 as YYREEE (reference sequence). The CDR3 is 15 amino acids. CDR3 sequence (DNA): TGTGCCAGCAGCCTACAGGGGGCTTCTGGAAACACCATATATTTT. Translation gives CASSLQGASGNTIYF.

The sample holds a few counts of this clone. This rearrangement joins TRBV6-5 to TRBJ1-1; 7 bases agree with TRBD1. Per the germline V gene, CDR1 is MNHEY and CDR2 is SVGAGI. The V segment lost 11 bases and the J segment 0 bases; nucleotides outside the gene matches: 6. CDR3 length equals 13 residues. The CDR3, as DNA: TGTGCCGTTCAACAGGGGTTGAACACTGAAGCTTTCTTT. This gives the protein CAVQQGLNTEAFF.

V is TRBV15 and J is TRBJ1-1; D gene uncertain. The ends were cut back, 1 base at V and 8 bases at J, with 8 bases in the middle. Germline V gene sequence: CDR1 LNHNV, CDR2 YYDKDF (reference sequence). The CDR3 is made up of 12 amino acids. As DNA, the CDR3 is TGTGCCACCAGCAGAGCAGAGGGAGAAGCTTTCTTT. This codes for CATSRAEGEAFF.

V usage is TRBV29-1 and J usage is TRBJ1-1, with D uncertain. There are 14 residues in the CDR3. Germline V lookup: CDR1 SQVTM, CDR2 ANQGSEA. V was pared by 5 bases and J by 4 bases, with 17 bases between. This chain's CDR3 is CSVLEGPVSTEAFF. CDR3 in DNA: TGCAGCGTTCTTGAGGGTCCGGTTAGCACTGAAGCTTTCTTT.

This chain uses TRBV6-4 with TRBJ1-1, with D possibly TRBD1 on 6 matching bases. This CDR3 region has 13 residues. In germline, CDR1 is MRHNA, CDR2 SNTAGT. Trimming took off 6 bases at V and 5 bases at J, with 13 bases between the two ends. The CDR3 coding sequence is TGTGCCAGCAGGGACCAGAGGGGGACTGAAGCTTTCTTT. It specifies CASRDQRGTEAFF.

This chain connects TRBV10-3 to TRBJ2-7, with TRBD2 matching 8 bases. The V gene's germline CDR1 is ENHRY and CDR2 SYGVKD. CDR3 length: 15 amino acids. The V gene end was trimmed by 4 bases and the J gene end by 5 bases; junction bases not matched to a gene: 10. Here the CDR3 reads CAISGSSGDQNEQYF. CDR3 bases: TGTGCCATCAGTGGAAGTAGCGGGGATCAGAACGAGCAGTACTTC.

The chain combines TRBV9 with TRBJ2-2; D call uncertain. The CDR3 loop spans 14 amino acids. Germline CDR1 SGDLS, CDR2 YYNGEE. V lost 2 bases and J 2 bases, leaving 7 bases between the germline ends. CDR3 loop: CASSVQPNTGELFF. For the CDR3, the DNA is TGTGCCAGCAGCGTCCAGCCCAACACCGGGGAGCTGTTTTTT.

The gene calls are TRBV19 and TRBJ1-1; the D is unclear. Per germline, CDR1 LNHDA and CDR2 SQIVND (reference sequence). V gave up 3 bases and J gave up 6 bases, with 11 bases separating them. The CDR3 has 13 residues. The CDR3 is CASSIVGLSEAFF. Written as DNA, the CDR3 is TGTGCCAGTAGTATCGTGGGTTTGTCTGAAGCTTTCTTT.

The chain carries TRBV7-2 and TRBJ2-3; no definite D call. Germline-derived CDR1 and CDR2 are SGHTA and FQGNSA. The CDR3 totals 15 residues. The V and J ends lost 3 bases and 1 base respectively, with 11 bases between them. CDR3 amino acids: CASSLTRPGTDTQYF. CDR3 sequence (DNA): TGTGCCAGCAGCTTGACGCGACCCGGCACAGATACGCAGTATTTT. Full variable domain (outside the CDR3, taken from reference TRBV7-2 and TRBJ2-3): GAGVSQSPSNKVTEKGKDVELRCDPISGHTALYWYRQSLGQGLEFLIYFQGNSAPDKSGLPSDRFSAERTGGSVSTLTIQRTQQEDSAVYLCASSLTRPGTDTQYFGPGTRLTVL.

The chain has TRBV6-6 and TRBJ2-3, with 9 bases that match TRBD2. Germline CDR1 and CDR2: MNHNY and SVGAGI (reference sequence). With 6 bases clipped from V and 5 bases from J, the junction kept 12 bases outside the gene matches. The CDR3 runs to 16 residues. The CDR3 DNA sequence: TGTGCCAGCAGCCACCGGGGAGCGGGAGGTCTAGATACGCAGTATTTT. Its translation: CASSHRGAGGLDTQYF.